These 22 T cell receptor beta chains originate from one sample sequenced in a study of blood T cells in healthy people across ages. Together with a sample-barcoded 5' primer, a J-beta primer mix was included in a second PCR lasting 7 to 11 cycles. A single record per CDR3 protein comes from TCRdb applying MiXCR to the 5' RACE reads. The data hold about 720,000 distinct CDR3 sequences, with over 20% observed a single time. The material sequenced was blood. The receptors stem from a man aged 65-85 years in good health.

The chain recombines TRBV3-1 with TRBJ2-7; perhaps D is TRBD1 or TRBD2 (6 bases each). V lost 5 bases to trimming and J lost 2 bases, with 19 bases between them. The CDR3 is made up of 16 amino acids. The germline V gene encodes CDR1 LGHDT and CDR2 YNNKEL (reference sequence). The CDR3 DNA is TGTGCCAGCAGCACCCATAGGGGGGCCATTCCCTACGAGCAGTACTTC. Translation gives CASSTHRGAIPYEQYF.

This clonotype was recorded a few times. V usage is TRBV20-1 and J usage is TRBJ2-1, with TRBD2 matching over 10 bases. V lost 5 bases, J lost 4 bases, and 5 bases stayed unmatched. The CDR3 covers 14 residues. Germline V lookup: CDR1 DFQATT, CDR2 SNEGSKA (reference sequence). CDR3 DNA sequence: TGCAGTGCTCCAGCTAGCGGGGGTTACAATGAGCAGTTCTTC. Translating gives CSAPASGGYNEQFF.

A word on this clonotype: The conserved closing phenylalanine or tryptophan is absent in this CDR3, likely reflecting a read error. The rearrangement uses TRBV6-6 and TRBJ1-2; TRBD1 might be the D (5 bases). Trimming left V 5 bases short and J 7 bases short, with 23 bases between. CDR1 MNHNY and CDR2 SVGAGI come from the germline V gene (reference sequence). CDR3 size: 16 residues. CDR3 protein: CASSQPRDGKGGGYTL. In DNA form, the CDR3 reads TGTGCCAGCAGTCAACCCCGGGACGGGAAAGGCGGTGGCTACACCCTC.

V gene TRBV27 combines with J gene TRBJ2-3; 9 nucleotides align to TRBD2. Trimming at V came to 5 bases and at J to 0 bases, leaving 6 bases not matched to a gene. Germline CDR1 reads MNHEY; CDR2 reads SMNVEV (reference sequence). This CDR3 is built from 16 residues. This CDR3 is CASSQLAGCSTDTQYF. The CDR3 DNA sequence: TGTGCCAGCAGTCAACTAGCGGGCTGTAGCACAGATACGCAGTATTTT.

The rearrangement uses TRBV7-8 and TRBJ2-1; 9 positions agree with TRBD2. The CDR3 extends over 16 amino acids. Germline V gene lookup returns CDR1 SGHVS and CDR2 FQNEAQ. The trim removed 1 base at V and 4 bases at J, leaving 5 bases unmatched. CDR3 region: CASSLVGGREYNEQFF. The CDR3 DNA reads TGTGCCAGCAGCTTAGTAGGCGGGAGGGAATACAATGAGCAGTTCTTC.

The rearrangement links TRBV4-3 to TRBJ1-2; D is unclear. The CDR3 sequence is 14 residues long. The ends were cut back, 4 bases at V and 1 base at J, with 10 bases in the middle. Looked up from germline, CDR1 is LGHNA and CDR2 is YSLEER. The CDR3 DNA follows: TGCGCCAGCAGCCCGGACGGGCTTAACTATGGCTACACCTTC. As protein: CASSPDGLNYGYTF.

This clonotype was seen only a few times. The chain has TRBV4-1 and TRBJ2-3; 11 bases map to TRBD1. The CDR3 is 15 amino acids. Germline loops: CDR1 MGHRA, CDR2 YSYEKL. The trim removed 4 bases at V and 5 bases at J, leaving 5 bases unmatched. The CDR3 sequence is CASSPDRGHQDTQYF. Written as DNA, the CDR3 is TGCGCCAGCAGCCCGGACAGGGGGCATCAAGATACGCAGTATTTT.

The genes are TRBV18 and TRBJ2-7; D ambiguous. The assigned J gene may be wrong: the sequence end matches TRBJ2-5 better. Germline V gene data show CDR1 as KGHSH and CDR2 as LQKENI. CDR3 length: 13 residues. The CDR3 DNA reads TGTGCCAGCTTACGGACGCTGCAAGAGACCCAGTACTTC. This sequence encodes CASLRTLQETQYF.

The chain recombines TRBV5-5 with TRBJ2-3, with no clear D. V lost 4 bases and J lost 4, with 16 bases in between. CDR1 is SGHKS, CDR2 YYEKEE, per germline (reference sequence). CDR3 length: 15 amino acids. The CDR3 spells CASSPGRTASDTQYF. The CDR3 coding sequence is TGTGCCAGCAGCCCTGGACGTACTGCCTCAGATACGCAGTATTTT.

The chain has TRBV12-3 or TRBV12-4 and TRBJ2-3; TRBD1 aligns across 8 bases. This CDR3 spans 14 amino acids. Unmatched junction bases numbered 5, after V lost 7 bases and J lost 2 bases. The CDR3: CASKEDRVTDTQYF. CDR3 coding DNA: TGTGCCAGCAAGGAGGACAGGGTCACAGATACGCAGTATTTT.

A few counts support this clonotype. CDR3 DNA sequence: TGTGCCAGCACCCGAGGACGGGCTTTGCGTCTTGACTATGGCTACACCTTC. It encodes CASTRGRALRLDYGYTF. The V call is TRBV12-3 or TRBV12-4, the J call TRBJ1-2; D remains ambiguous. The length of the CDR3 is 17 residues. V was clipped by 7 bases and J by 3 bases, with 24 bases between them.

This clonotype has ten or more counts. J is TRBJ2-1 and V is TRBV7-2, with D unclear. CDR3 length: 13 residues. With 6 bases removed from V and 0 bases from J, the gap between germline ends came to 6 bases. Looked up from germline, CDR1 is SGHTA and CDR2 is FQGNSA. CDR3 sequence: CASSLFSYNEQFF. The DNA for the CDR3 is TGTGCCAGCAGTTTGTTCTCCTACAATGAGCAGTTCTTC.

V is TRBV6-5 and J is TRBJ1-1; D is ambiguous. The ends were cut back, 7 bases at V and 11 bases at J, with 14 bases in the middle. The length of the CDR3 is 11 residues. From germline, CDR1 is MNHEY and CDR2 SVGAGI. CDR3 sequence: CASTTGSEAFF. The DNA for the CDR3 is TGTGCCAGCACCACGGGGTCGGAGGCTTTCTTT.

This chain links TRBV29-1 with TRBJ2-1; D call uncertain. The CDR3 contains 10 residues. V lost 7 bases to trimming and J lost 8 bases, with 9 bases between them. CDR1 is SQVTM, CDR2 ANQGSEA, per germline. CDR3 in DNA: TGCAGCGGTGATATCGATGAGCAGTTCTTC. This codes for CSGDIDEQFF.

With regard to this clonotype: It may be a read error: a sequence one base away is much more abundant. V and J are TRBV20-1 and TRBJ2-3; D uncertain. The V end was cut by 5 bases, the J end by 5 bases, with 5 bases between. CDR3 length equals 10 residues. Germline V CDR1 and CDR2: DFQATT, SNEGSKA (reference sequence). CDR3: CSASEDTQYF. CDR3 bases: TGCAGTGCTTCTGAAGATACGCAGTATTTT.

V is TRBV7-2 and J is TRBJ2-5; D may be TRBD1 (6 bases). The CDR3 length is 15 residues. Germline CDR1 and CDR2: SGHTA and FQGNSA. V dropped 5 bases and J dropped 4 bases, with 17 bases sitting between them. CDR3: CASSLESGDGETQYF. The CDR3 DNA sequence: TGTGCCAGCAGCCTGGAGTCAGGGGATGGAGAGACCCAGTACTTC.

The chain links TRBV30 to TRBJ1-4, with 11 bases aligning to TRBD1. Germline values: CDR1 GTSNPN, CDR2 SVGIG (reference sequence). After removal of 5 bases from V and 8 bases from J, the junction contained 10 bases not matched to a gene. This CDR3 is built from 15 residues. For the CDR3, the DNA is TGTGCCTGGGGTCATGGACAGGGGGCACGAGAAAAACTGTTTTTT. Amino acids: CAWGHGQGAREKLFF.

This clonotype has a handful of counts. The rearrangement links TRBV5-1 to TRBJ2-4, with a tentative D call TRBD1 (6 bases). Germline lookup yields CDR1 SGHRS and CDR2 YFSETQ. Trimming cost V 1 base and J 0 bases, with 14 bases left between them. This CDR3 has 17 residues. This CDR3 reads CASSLQTGNIAKNIQYF. The CDR3, as DNA: TGCGCCAGCAGCTTGCAGACAGGAAACATAGCCAAAAACATTCAGTACTTC. The full variable domain, in which reference TRBV5-1 and TRBJ2-4 provide the parts outside the CDR3, is KAGVTQTPRYLIKTRGQQVTLSCSPISGHRSVSWYQQTPGQGLQFLFEYFSETQRNKGNFPGRFSGRQFSNSRSEMNVSTLELGDSALYLCASSLQTGNIAKNIQYFGAGTRLSVL.

The chain couples TRBV5-1 to TRBJ2-7; TRBD2 matches 8 bases. Germline CDR1 is SGHRS and CDR2 is YFSETQ. The CDR3 has 17 amino acids. Trimming removed 1 base from V and 5 bases from J; junction bases left unmatched: 14. For the CDR3, the DNA is TGCGCCAGCAGCTTGAAATTAGCGGGGCGGGGGTCCAACGAGCAGTACTTC. Translating it yields CASSLKLAGRGSNEQYF.

A note on this clonotype: Mismatch with germline at one junction end may stem from a read error. The V gene is TRBV14, the J gene TRBJ1-4, with TRBD1 matching over 7 bases. The CDR3 extends over 15 amino acids. CDR1 SGHDN and CDR2 FVKESK come from the germline V gene. CDR3 nucleotide sequence: TGTGCCAGCAGCCAATCCCGACAGGGTGCGGAAAAACCGTTTTTT. Its protein product is CASSQSRQGAEKPFF.

A few counts support this clonotype. V usage is TRBV12-3 or TRBV12-4 and J usage is TRBJ1-2, with D possibly matching TRBD1 (6 bases). V was pared by 5 bases and J by 4 bases, with 17 bases between. The CDR3 extends over 15 amino acids. The CDR3 DNA sequence: TGTGCCAGCAGTCTAAACAGGGTATTCGGCTATGGCTACACCTTC. This gives the protein CASSLNRVFGYGYTF.

This clonotype has a handful of counts. This chain connects TRBV29-1 to TRBJ2-1; D gene uncertain. V was shortened by 8 bases and J by 0 bases, with 11 bases between the two germline ends. The CDR3 has 13 residues. The germline V gene encodes CDR1 SQVTM and CDR2 ANQGSEA. The CDR3 DNA is TGCAGCCTATTAATGAGCTCCTACAATGAGCAGTTCTTC. Protein: CSLLMSSYNEQFF.